What follows are 30 T cell receptor beta chains derived from one specimen sequenced in a study of T-cell reconstitution after alpha-beta-depleted transplantation in children. As it was prepared, the TCRbeta library received unique molecular identifiers. TCRdb redid the calling of the PCR reads with MiXCR, one entry per CDR3 protein. The sample holds approximately 640,000 distinct CDR3 sequences, about 15% seen once. This sample comprised PBMCs from the stem cell graft donor, obtained from the stem cell graft. The receptor set was obtained from a human donor who donated a stem cell graft to a child with acute myeloid leukemia.

V gene TRBV7-2 combines with J gene TRBJ1-1; a possible D gene is TRBD1 (5 bases). V was pared by 1 base and J by 1 base, with 10 bases between. This CDR3 spans 15 amino acids. The germline V gene encodes CDR1 SGHTA and CDR2 FQGNSA. CDR3 nucleotide sequence: TGTGCCAGCAGCTTAGAAGGGGTAGAGAACACTGAAGCTTTCTTT. Its protein is CASSLEGVENTEAFF.

The table lists this clonotype with many counts. The CDR3 coding sequence is TGCAGTGCTAGATTATGGACAGGGCAAGAGACCCAGTACTTC. The encoded protein is CSARLWTGQETQYF. The chain recombines TRBV20-1 with TRBJ2-5; TRBD1 matches 8 bases. J lost 2 bases, V lost 2 bases, and 4 bases had no gene match. CDR1 and CDR2 (germline): DFQATT, SNEGSKA (reference sequence). There are 14 residues in the CDR3.

The CDR3 DNA sequence: TGCAGCGTCCCTCCGGGACTAGCGGGGGCCACGTACCAAGAGACCCAGTACTTC. It encodes CSVPPGLAGATYQETQYF. The chain is built from TRBV29-1 and TRBJ2-5; 14 bases fit TRBD2. This CDR3 region has 18 residues. The ends lost 6 bases at V and 0 bases at J; junction bases unmatched: 12. CDR1 SQVTM and CDR2 ANQGSEA come from the germline V gene.

This clonotype showed up many times. The chain carries TRBV20-1 and TRBJ1-6; D is ambiguous. The CDR3 covers 15 residues. Trimming removed 0 bases at V and 5 bases at J, with 11 bases between. Germline V gene data show CDR1 as DFQATT and CDR2 as SNEGSKA (reference sequence). CDR3 region: CSARDFRADNSPLHF. The CDR3 bases are TGCAGTGCTAGAGATTTTAGGGCCGATAATTCACCCCTCCACTTT.

This clonotype was detected many times. The gene calls are TRBV12-3 or TRBV12-4 and TRBJ2-1, with a weak D call TRBD2 (7 bases). The CDR3 contains 15 residues. Trimming took 3 bases from V and 8 from J, leaving 17 bases between them. CDR3 nucleotide sequence: TGTGCCAGCAGTTTTGCGCGGCGGGGGCGCCATGAGCAGTTCTTC. It yields the protein CASSFARRGRHEQFF.

This clonotype showed up many times. This chain joins TRBV5-6 and TRBJ1-2; no clear D. CDR1 is SGHDT, CDR2 YYEEEE, per germline. Deletions cut 4 bases from V and 2 bases from J, with 12 bases between. The CDR3 covers 14 residues. CDR3 region: CASSGTGLNYGYTF. CDR3 bases: TGTGCCAGCAGCGGAACGGGTCTCAACTATGGCTACACCTTC.

The CDR3 region has the DNA TGTGCCAGCAGTGAAGAGGGGGCGAGGGCCGGGGAGCTGTTTTTT. It translates to CASSEEGARAGELFF. The V gene is TRBV2, the J gene TRBJ2-2; TRBD1 matches at 7 bases. In germline, CDR1 is SNHLY, CDR2 FYNNEI. Trimming cost V 1 base and J 6 bases; bases outside gene matches: 5. CDR3 length: 15 amino acids.

This clonotype was detected only a few times. V gene TRBV30 combines with J gene TRBJ2-7; D possibly corresponds to TRBD1 (6 bases). This CDR3 has 12 amino acids. Per germline, CDR1 GTSNPN and CDR2 SVGIG (reference sequence). V lost 4 bases and J 3 bases, leaving 10 bases between the germline ends. CDR3 nucleotides: TGTGCCTGGAAAAGGGACAACTACGAGCAGTACTTC. This sequence encodes CAWKRDNYEQYF.

There are many counts of this clonotype. The chain carries TRBV6-1 and TRBJ1-1; maybe TRBD1 (5 bases). The CDR3 has 16 amino acids. Germline V CDR1 and CDR2: MNHNS, SASEGT. V gave up 7 bases and J gave up 4 bases, with 22 bases separating them. The CDR3: CASTTHPGESGTEAFF. The CDR3 bases are TGTGCCAGCACCACCCACCCGGGGGAATCCGGCACTGAAGCTTTCTTT.

This rearrangement joins TRBV28 to TRBJ1-5, with 8 nucleotides matching TRBD1. Germline loops: CDR1 MDHEN, CDR2 SYDVKM. J gave up 6 bases and V 5 bases, and 3 bases lay outside the gene matches. This CDR3 has 13 amino acids. CDR3 residues: CASSRTGFQPQHF. In DNA, the CDR3 is TGTGCCAGCAGTCGGACAGGGTTTCAGCCCCAGCATTTT.

Many counts were recorded for this clonotype. The genes are TRBV10-3 and TRBJ1-5; tentative D call: TRBD1 (5 bases). Germline loops: CDR1 ENHRY, CDR2 SYGVKD. Trimming stripped 3 bases from V and 0 bases from J, with 12 bases between. The CDR3 runs to 16 residues. The CDR3 nucleotides are TGTGCCATCAGTGAAGGTAGACAGCATAGCAATCAGCCCCAGCATTTT. Amino acid sequence: CAISEGRQHSNQPQHF.

This clonotype was recorded a few times. The chain is built from TRBV12-5 and TRBJ2-1; 9 bases are a match to TRBD1. Germline trimming cut 4 bases from V and 5 bases from J; bases unmatched to any gene: 12. The CDR3 length is 17 residues. Germline-derived CDR1 and CDR2 are LGHNT and FRNRAP. This chain's CDR3 is CASGYQPTGQGNNEQFF. CDR3 DNA sequence: TGTGCTAGTGGTTACCAACCTACGGGACAGGGAAACAATGAGCAGTTCTTC.

This clonotype has a count of ten or more. This rearrangement joins TRBV5-1 to TRBJ1-2; TRBD1 aligns across 7 bases. There are 15 residues in the CDR3. The J segment lost 1 base and the V segment lost 4 bases, leaving 7 bases of the junction unmatched. Per the germline V gene, CDR1 is SGHRS and CDR2 is YFSETQ. This CDR3 is CASSETGARNYGYTF. DNA of the CDR3: TGCGCCAGCAGCGAAACAGGGGCACGTAACTATGGCTACACCTTC.

This chain connects TRBV7-2 to TRBJ2-7; D gene ambiguous. Trimming cost V 0 bases and J 1 base, with 13 bases left between them. The germline V gene encodes CDR1 SGHTA and CDR2 FQGNSA. The length of the CDR3 is 16 residues. The CDR3 coding sequence is TGTGCCAGCAGCTTAGCCCAACCTCTTACGTCCTACGAGCAGTACTTC. Translated, it gives CASSLAQPLTSYEQYF.

This clonotype has just a few counts. The chain couples TRBV7-7 to TRBJ2-2; unclear D gene. Trimming cost V 5 bases and J 6 bases, with 10 bases left between them. Germline V lookup: CDR1 SSHAT, CDR2 FNYEAQ (reference sequence). This CDR3 has 13 residues. In DNA, the CDR3 is TGTGCCAGCAGCCTCCTTCAGTCCGGGGAGCTGTTTTTT. Amino acids: CASSLLQSGELFF.

The rearrangement joins TRBV5-1 to TRBJ2-7; 8 bases are a match to TRBD1. Germline V gene sequence: CDR1 SGHRS, CDR2 YFSETQ. V lost 4 bases and J lost 4; bases outside the gene matches: 7. CDR3 size: 14 residues. The CDR3 nucleotides are TGCGCCAGCAGCGTGACAGGGGCGGGTTACGAGCAGTACTTC. Translated, it gives CASSVTGAGYEQYF.

This clonotype turned up a few times. The chain recombines TRBV6-5 with TRBJ2-5; D possibly corresponds to TRBD2 (5 bases). Germline V gene sequence: CDR1 MNHEY, CDR2 SVGAGI. Trimming took off 0 bases at V and 1 base at J, with 9 bases between the two ends. The CDR3 length is 15 residues. This chain's CDR3 is CASSYSGISQETQYF. Here the CDR3 DNA reads TGTGCCAGCAGTTACTCCGGGATTTCCCAAGAGACCCAGTACTTC.

The V gene is TRBV24-1, the J gene TRBJ2-3; 8 positions match TRBD2. With V trimmed by 3 bases and J by 5 bases, 6 bases remained unmatched. Per germline, CDR1 KGHDR and CDR2 SFDVKD. The CDR3 runs to 15 residues. The CDR3 bases are TGTGCCACCAGTGATAGGCGGGGGGCGAGAGATACGCAGTATTTT. Its translation is CATSDRRGARDTQYF.

The rearrangement links TRBV11-1 to TRBJ2-6; D perhaps matches TRBD2 (6 bases). CDR3 length: 20 amino acids. V was shortened by 5 bases and J by 2 bases, with 25 bases between the two germline ends. Germline loops: CDR1 SGHAT, CDR2 FQDESV (reference sequence). CDR3: CASSPTSGWGEKTGANVLTF. The DNA for the CDR3 is TGTGCCAGCAGCCCTACCTCGGGTTGGGGGGAGAAAACTGGGGCCAACGTCCTGACTTTC.

This chain connects TRBV5-1 to TRBJ2-5; D is possibly TRBD1 or TRBD2 (5 bases each). Trimming cost V 4 bases and J 5 bases, with 12 bases left between them. This CDR3 region has 13 residues. Germline V gene data show CDR1 as SGHRS and CDR2 as YFSETQ. CDR3 bases: TGCGCCAGCAGCGGGGACGCAAGGGAGACCCAGTACTTC. It specifies CASSGDARETQYF.

This rearrangement joins TRBV28 to TRBJ1-1; no firm D call. Trimming shortened V by 6 bases and J by 8 bases, and 16 bases separated the two germline ends. Germline V gene data show CDR1 as MDHEN and CDR2 as SYDVKM. This CDR3 has 13 residues. The CDR3 here is CASSTPLRPEAFF. CDR3 nucleotide sequence: TGTGCCAGCAGCACTCCCCTACGTCCCGAAGCTTTCTTT.

This clonotype showed up just a few times. The rearrangement links TRBV28 to TRBJ2-3; 7 positions match TRBD1. The V and J ends lost 5 bases and 2 bases, in that order; junction bases with no gene match: 4. The CDR3 consists of 14 residues. Germline V gene data show CDR1 as MDHEN and CDR2 as SYDVKM. This CDR3 is CASSGGQYTDTQYF. CDR3 coding DNA: TGTGCCAGCAGTGGGGGACAGTACACAGATACGCAGTATTTT.

This clonotype has just a few counts. The J gene is TRBJ2-1, the V gene TRBV5-1; D ambiguous. The CDR3 spans 12 residues. In germline, CDR1 is SGHRS, CDR2 YFSETQ. V was pared by 4 bases and J by 8 bases, with 10 bases between. CDR3 loop: CASSILGHEQFF. Written as DNA, the CDR3 is TGCGCCAGCAGCATTCTAGGGCATGAGCAGTTCTTC.

In DNA, the CDR3 is TGCGCCAGCAGCTTCGGATTGGGAACTAGCGGGAGTAGCACAGATACGCAGTATTTT. As protein: CASSFGLGTSGSSTDTQYF. V and J are TRBV5-1 and TRBJ2-3; 11 bases fit TRBD2. Germline assignment: CDR1 SGHRS and CDR2 YFSETQ. The CDR3 extends over 19 amino acids. Losses at the gene ends were 2 bases for V and 0 bases for J; bases not matched to a gene: 11.

This clonotype was recorded many times. The V and J genes are TRBV20-1 and TRBJ1-6; D remains ambiguous. V was shortened by 2 bases and J by 6 bases, with 14 bases between the two germline ends. CDR3 length equals 15 residues. Germline lookup yields CDR1 DFQATT and CDR2 SNEGSKA (reference sequence). CDR3 bases: TGCAGTGCTAGACCAGGCGGCTCGGGTAATTCACCCCTCCACTTT. This codes for CSARPGGSGNSPLHF.

There are many counts of this clonotype. The rearrangement joins TRBV20-1 to TRBJ2-1; 9 bases fit TRBD2. The CDR3 contains 16 residues. V lost 4 bases, J lost 1 base, and 8 bases stayed unmatched. The germline V gene has CDR1 DFQATT and CDR2 SNEGSKA (reference sequence). The CDR3 nucleotides read TGCAGTGCTACGGGGATAGCGGGGGAATCCTACAATGAGCAGTTCTTC. Residues: CSATGIAGESYNEQFF.

CDR3 residues: CSARDTGLGHQETQYF. The CDR3, as DNA: TGCAGTGCTAGAGATACGGGGCTGGGGCACCAAGAGACCCAGTACTTC. This rearrangement joins TRBV20-1 to TRBJ2-5, with D perhaps given as TRBD1 or TRBD2 (5 bases each). The CDR3 contains 16 residues. CDR1 DFQATT and CDR2 SNEGSKA come from the germline V gene (reference sequence). The V end lost 0 bases, the J end lost 0 bases, and 14 bases lay between the germline ends.

With regard to this clonotype: At one end, the junction sequence differs from germline, possibly due to a read error. J is TRBJ2-5 and V is TRBV15, with D hard to call. Germline CDR1 and CDR2: LNHNV and YYDKDF (reference sequence). This CDR3 spans 12 amino acids. In nucleotides, the CDR3 is TGTGCCACCAGGTCCCCAAAAGAGACCGAGTACTTC. This sequence encodes CATRSPKETEYF.

CDR3 in DNA: TGCAGTGCTAGAGGATATGGTCCGCGGCCCTACAATGAGCAGTTCTTC. This sequence encodes CSARGYGPRPYNEQFF. The V call is TRBV20-1, the J call TRBJ2-1; no reliable D call. Germline V gene lookup returns CDR1 DFQATT and CDR2 SNEGSKA (reference sequence). The ends were cut back, 1 base at V and 2 bases at J, with 15 bases in the middle. The CDR3 extends over 16 amino acids.

This clonotype occurred many times. The rearrangement joins TRBV5-5 to TRBJ1-1; maybe TRBD1 (6 bases). This CDR3 comprises 13 residues. Germline CDR1 and CDR2: SGHKS and YYEKEE (reference sequence). Trimming took off 7 bases at V and 5 bases at J, with 15 bases between the two ends. The chain's CDR3 is CASSGPGETEAFF. For the CDR3, the DNA is TGTGCCAGCTCCGGCCCAGGGGAGACTGAAGCTTTCTTT.